The clone carrying this T cell receptor (beta chain) was observed at least ten times. Antigen: not known. These data come from a study of T-cell reconstitution after alpha-beta-depleted transplantation in children. The CDR3 is 13 amino acids. Germline CDR1 is DFQATT and CDR2 is SNEGSKA (reference sequence). Germline trimming cut 6 bases from V and 8 bases from J; bases unmatched to any gene: 9. Findings and limits, study-wide: Surviving thymic progenitors and recipient T cells were the source of high TCRbeta diversity at day 60 in some patients. T-cell numbers and diversity one year post-transplant derived largely from freshly generated T cells.

A TCRbeta library incorporating unique molecular identifiers was prepared. TCRdb reprocessed the PCR reads with MiXCR, giving one entry per CDR3 protein. The data show 200,000 to 250,000 distinct CDR3 sequences, with under 13% seen just once and 28% held by the top ten. V and J are TRBV20-1 and TRBJ2-1, with TRBD2 matching over 8 bases. Sequencing used PBMCs, obtained before TCRalphabeta/CD19-depleted stem cell transplant. The receptor comes from a child younger than two with acute myeloid leukemia, due to receive a stem cell transplant. The CDR3 sequence: CSASSGTRHEQFF. The CDR3 nucleotides are TGCAGTGCCAGTAGCGGGACACGGCATGAGCAGTTCTTC.